The 30 T cell receptor beta chains in this list originate from one sample, sequenced in a study of blood T cells in healthy people across ages. The second PCR ran roughly 6 to 11 cycles with a sample-barcoded 5' primer and J-beta primers. One entry per CDR3 protein results from TCRdb running MiXCR on the 5' RACE reads. This sample has some 900,000 distinct CDR3 sequences; about 48% occur once, and the top ten carry 13%. Sequencing was performed on blood. These receptors were collected from a man aged 30-40 years in good health.

In this sample, this clonotype turned up many times. CDR3 region: CASSVYPGDSYEQYF. The DNA of the CDR3 is TGTGCCAGCAGCGTATACCCGGGGGACTCCTACGAGCAGTACTTC. The V gene is TRBV7-2, the J gene TRBJ2-7, with D possibly TRBD2 on 6 matching bases. V lost 5 bases and J 0 bases, leaving 14 bases between the germline ends. Germline V gene data show CDR1 as SGHTA and CDR2 as FQGNSA. The CDR3 extends over 15 amino acids.

This clonotype was seen a handful of times. The V call is TRBV28, the J call TRBJ2-3, with a weak D call TRBD1 (6 bases). This CDR3 comprises 14 residues. The ends were cut back, 8 bases at V and 2 bases at J, with 14 bases in the middle. Germline assignment: CDR1 MDHEN and CDR2 SYDVKM. CDR3 sequence reads: CASLDRANTDTQYF. For the CDR3, the DNA is TGTGCCAGCTTGGACAGAGCTAACACAGATACGCAGTATTTT.

The chain carries TRBV28 and TRBJ1-2; no clear D. Germline V lookup: CDR1 MDHEN, CDR2 SYDVKM. V was shortened by 4 bases and J by 4 bases, with 7 bases between the two germline ends. CDR3 length: 12 residues. The CDR3 loop reads CASSWVSYGYTF. The CDR3 coding sequence is TGTGCCAGCAGTTGGGTTTCCTATGGCTACACCTTC.

The rearrangement joins TRBV21-1 to TRBJ2-1; whether TRBD1, the table's D call, matches the DNA was not checked. TRBV21-1 counts as a pseudogene. The CDR3 loop spans 14 amino acids. DNA for the CDR3: TGTGCCAGCAGCAAAGCTAGGTGGAGGTTCAGGGAGTTCTTC. The encoded protein is CASSKARWRFREFF.

This clonotype has more than one count but fewer than ten. One base away lies a much larger clone, so this may be a sequencing read error. This chain connects TRBV6-5 to TRBJ2-1, with 14 positions matching TRBD2. The closer fit of TRBJ2-7 to the DNA end suggests the J call may be wrong. The CDR3 is 15 amino acids. Germline assignment: CDR1 MNHEY and CDR2 SVGAGI. In DNA form, the CDR3 reads TGTGCCAGCAGTTCTGGACTAGCGGGGGGCAATGAGCAGTACTTC. It codes for CASSSGLAGGNEQYF.

There are a few counts of this clonotype. This chain uses TRBV4-2 with TRBJ2-7; TRBD2 aligns across 10 bases. Germline V CDR1 and CDR2: LGHNA, YNFKEQ. The J segment lost 3 bases and the V segment lost 1 base, leaving 15 bases of the junction unmatched. The CDR3 loop spans 19 amino acids. The CDR3 sequence: CASSQVGREIAGGYYEQYF. The CDR3 DNA reads as TGTGCCAGCAGCCAAGTCGGCAGGGAGATAGCGGGAGGATACTACGAGCAGTACTTC.

This chain joins TRBV12-3 or TRBV12-4 and TRBJ2-2, with D perhaps TRBD1 (7 bases). This CDR3 spans 15 amino acids. The V end was cut by 3 bases, the J end by 4 bases, with 12 bases between. CDR3 sequence (DNA): TGTGCCAGCAGTTTCAGGGGGGCAGGCACCGGGGAGCTGTTTTTT. Translating gives CASSFRGAGTGELFF.

Worth noting for this clonotype: A junction end diverges from the germline sequence, so it may reflect a read error. This sequence joins TRBV7-9 and TRBJ1-6; D possibly corresponds to TRBD1 (6 bases). The CDR3 has 14 residues. Germline V CDR1 and CDR2: SEHNR, FQNEAQ (reference sequence). The CDR3 nucleotides read TGTGCCAGCAGCTTGACAGGCCTTAATCCACCCCTCCACTTT. Its translation is CASSLTGLNPPLHF.

The V gene is TRBV18, the J gene TRBJ1-2; D unclear. CDR3 length: 16 residues. Germline CDR1 is KGHSH and CDR2 is LQKENI. The V end was cut by 3 bases, the J end by 0 bases, with 14 bases between. The DNA of the CDR3 is TGTGCCAGCTCACCCTATACACCTAACACTAACTATGGCTACACCTTC. As protein: CASSPYTPNTNYGYTF.

Concerning this clonotype itself: One end of the junction varies from germline; a read error may be responsible. V is TRBV3-1 and J is TRBJ2-3, with no clear D. Germline values: CDR1 LGHDT, CDR2 YNNKEL (reference sequence). The CDR3 has 12 residues. As DNA, the CDR3 is TGTGCCGGCAGCCAAGGTTTAGGAACGCAGTATTTT. It is translated as CAGSQGLGTQYF.

This clonotype came up once. The V call is TRBV20-1, the J call TRBJ2-1; TRBD2 aligns across 8 bases. Germline assignment: CDR1 DFQATT and CDR2 SNEGSKA (reference sequence). The CDR3 runs to 17 residues. V lost 7 bases and J lost 5; bases outside the gene matches: 19. The CDR3 DNA reads TGCAGTGTCCCTCCGAAGGCTAGCGGGTTTAGCCACAATGAGCAGTTCTTC. Amino acid sequence: CSVPPKASGFSHNEQFF.

The rearrangement joins TRBV20-1 to TRBJ2-3, with no clear D. CDR3 length: 14 amino acids. Germline V gene data show CDR1 as DFQATT and CDR2 as SNEGSKA (reference sequence). V lost 2 bases, J lost 0 bases, and 9 bases lay in between. The CDR3 DNA sequence: TGCAGTGCTAGAATAACGTCTAGCACAGATACGCAGTATTTT. Its protein product is CSARITSSTDTQYF.

The gene calls are TRBV7-9 and TRBJ1-5; the match to TRBD1 covers 9 bases. The CDR3 length is 14 residues. Germline V gene sequence: CDR1 SEHNR, CDR2 FQNEAQ (reference sequence). V lost 5 bases and J lost 6; bases outside the gene matches: 5. The CDR3 DNA is TGTGCCAGCAGCCGGACAGGGGCCACTCAGCCCCAGCATTTT. Translating it yields CASSRTGATQPQHF.

This clonotype was counted many times. The rearrangement links TRBV7-2 to TRBJ2-7, with D possibly matching TRBD1 (6 bases). Germline V gene sequence: CDR1 SGHTA, CDR2 FQGNSA. This CDR3 has 14 amino acids. V was cut by 3 bases and J by 0 bases, with 9 bases left in between. CDR3 loop: CASSFDRSSYEQYF. As DNA, the CDR3 is TGTGCCAGCAGCTTTGACAGGAGCTCCTACGAGCAGTACTTC.

This clonotype was observed many times. This sequence joins TRBV2 and TRBJ1-2, with 9 nucleotides matching TRBD1. CDR3 length: 16 amino acids. The ends lost 7 bases at V and 6 bases at J; junction bases unmatched: 15. Germline V CDR1 and CDR2: SNHLY, FYNNEI. DNA of the CDR3: TGTGCCAGCACCCGAACCGAAAAGGGACAGGGTGATGGCTACACCTTC. Amino acids: CASTRTEKGQGDGYTF. The variable domain in full, completed from reference TRBV2 and TRBJ1-2, reads EPEVTQTPSHQVTQMGQEVILRCVPISNHLYFYWYRQILGQKVEFLVSFYNNEISEKSEIFDDQFSVERPDGSNFTLKIRSTKLEDSAMYFCASTRTEKGQGDGYTFGSGTRLTVV.

A few counts support this clonotype. This sequence joins TRBV5-1 and TRBJ2-1, with D perhaps assigned TRBD1 or TRBD2 (5 bases each). Per germline, CDR1 SGHRS and CDR2 YFSETQ. V gave up 7 bases and J gave up 9 bases, with 14 bases separating them. This CDR3 is built from 12 residues. CDR3 sequence reads: CASGGGGGEQFF. The DNA of the CDR3 is TGCGCCAGCGGTGGGGGTGGAGGTGAGCAGTTCTTC.

This chain connects TRBV28 to TRBJ1-1; D not certain. The CDR3 has 15 amino acids. CDR1 and CDR2 from the germline V gene are MDHEN and SYDVKM. V was clipped by 7 bases and J by 0 bases, with 15 bases between them. CDR3 in amino acids: CASIPEEDLNTEAFF. In nucleotides, the CDR3 is TGTGCCAGCATCCCCGAGGAGGACTTGAACACTGAAGCTTTCTTT. The full variable domain, rest sourced from reference TRBV28 and TRBJ1-1, is DVKVTQSSRYLVKRTGEKVFLECVQDMDHENMFWYRQDPGLGLRLIYFSYDVKMKEKGDIPEGYSVSREKKERFSLILESASTNQTSMYLCASIPEEDLNTEAFFGQGTRLTVV.

The chain couples TRBV6-2 or TRBV6-3 to TRBJ2-1, with TRBD2 matching 8 bases. Germline V gene data show CDR1 as MNHEY and CDR2 as SVGEGT. The CDR3 sequence is 18 residues long. V was pared by 6 bases and J by 5 bases, with 18 bases of the junction left unmatched. For the CDR3, the DNA is TGTGCCAGCAGCCGACAGGCCTTAGCGGGGAAGAATAACAATGAGCAGTTCTTC. Protein: CASSRQALAGKNNNEQFF.

The gene calls are TRBV6-5 and TRBJ2-5, with D perhaps TRBD1 or TRBD2 (5 bases each). Gene TRBJ2-7 matches the end of the DNA better, so the J call may be wrong. In germline, CDR1 is MNHEY, CDR2 SVGAGI. This CDR3 is built from 15 residues. DNA for the CDR3: TGTGCCAGCAGTTACAATGTGGGACCAACCTACGAGCAGTACTTC. Amino acid sequence: CASSYNVGPTYEQYF.

A few counts support this clonotype. The gene calls are TRBV9 and TRBJ2-7, with D unresolved. Germline assignment: CDR1 SGDLS and CDR2 YYNGEE. The CDR3 is 15 residues long. The ends were cut back, 0 bases at V and 2 bases at J, with 12 bases in the middle. CDR3 loop: CASSVASYPPYEQYF. CDR3 bases: TGTGCCAGCAGCGTAGCTTCATATCCACCCTACGAGCAGTACTTC.

This clonotype came up a few times. V and J are TRBV15 and TRBJ2-3; D may be TRBD2 (6 bases). CDR3 length: 14 residues. CDR1 is LNHNV and CDR2 is YYDKDF in the germline V gene (reference sequence). With 3 bases removed from V and 4 bases from J, the gap between germline ends came to 11 bases. The CDR3 loop is CATSSGGSADTQYF. CDR3 DNA: TGTGCCACCAGCAGTGGGGGGTCCGCAGATACGCAGTATTTT.

The rearrangement joins TRBV15 to TRBJ2-1; D not resolved. The CDR3 is made up of 13 amino acids. V lost 0 bases and J 4 bases, leaving 4 bases between the germline ends. Germline V gene lookup returns CDR1 LNHNV and CDR2 YYDKDF (reference sequence). The CDR3 DNA reads as TGTGCCACCAGCAGAGAAGGATACAATGAGCAGTTCTTC. Its translation is CATSREGYNEQFF.

This clonotype was recorded only once. The J gene is TRBJ2-5, the V gene TRBV5-1; a weak D match, TRBD2 (6 bases). V was pared by 4 bases and J by 11 bases, with 15 bases between. CDR1 is SGHRS, CDR2 YFSETQ, per germline. The CDR3 is made up of 12 amino acids. CDR3 residues: CASSPGGEKQYF. CDR3 in DNA: TGCGCCAGCAGCCCCGGGGGTGAGAAGCAGTACTTC.

This clonotype was counted between two and nine times. The rearrangement joins TRBV7-6 to TRBJ2-1; 10 nucleotides align to TRBD1. V trimming: 1 base; J trimming: 0 bases; junction bases outside the gene matches: 6. The length of the CDR3 is 18 residues. Germline V CDR1 and CDR2: SGHVS, FNYEAQ. CDR3 in DNA: TGTGCCAGCAGCTTAGGGGGACAGGGGTTGAGCTCCTACAATGAGCAGTTCTTC. This translates into CASSLGGQGLSSYNEQFF.

This clonotype has only one observation. The rearrangement uses TRBV4-2 and TRBJ1-2; the D gene is possibly TRBD1 (5 bases). The CDR3 loop spans 15 amino acids. The germline V gene encodes CDR1 LGHNA and CDR2 YNFKEQ. Trimming cost V 1 base and J 8 bases, with 17 bases left between them. As DNA, the CDR3 is TGTGCCAGCAGCCAAGTAGTAAGCAATCGGGGGGGCTACACCTTC. This codes for CASSQVVSNRGGYTF.

The chain joins TRBV6-2 or TRBV6-3 to TRBJ2-5, with D perhaps TRBD1 or TRBD2 (5 bases each). This CDR3 region has 14 residues. Per germline, CDR1 MNHEY and CDR2 SVGEGT. Trimming cost V 6 bases and J 1 base, with 12 bases left between them. The CDR3 bases are TGTGCCAGCAGGCCCGGGACCATCCAAGAGACCCAGTACTTC. Translation gives CASRPGTIQETQYF.

This clonotype appeared many times. The chain carries TRBV20-1 and TRBJ2-3; D gene uncertain. V gave up 6 bases and J gave up 2 bases, with 12 bases separating them. This CDR3 has 13 amino acids. CDR1 is DFQATT and CDR2 is SNEGSKA in the germline V gene (reference sequence). The CDR3 sequence is CSAHDGFTDTQYF. Here the CDR3 DNA reads TGCAGTGCACACGATGGCTTCACAGATACGCAGTATTTT.

This clonotype has a handful of counts. The chain employs TRBV7-2 and TRBJ2-7, with D perhaps being TRBD1 or TRBD2 (6 bases each). Germline CDR1 reads SGHTA; CDR2 reads FQGNSA. The CDR3 consists of 16 residues. The V end lost 1 base, the J end lost 3 bases, and 16 bases lay between the germline ends. CDR3 in amino acids: CASSLVADSPGYEQYF. The CDR3 DNA reads as TGTGCCAGCAGCTTAGTAGCGGACAGCCCGGGCTACGAGCAGTACTTC.

The chain employs TRBV6-2 or TRBV6-3 and TRBJ2-5; unclear D gene. The CDR3 extends over 11 amino acids. Looked up from germline, CDR1 is MNHEY and CDR2 is SVGEGT. V was shortened by 6 bases and J by 11 bases, with 13 bases between the two germline ends. The DNA of the CDR3 is TGTGCCAGCAGATACCGAGGTGAGCAGTACTTC. Encoded protein: CASRYRGEQYF.

This clonotype was found a few times. This chain uses TRBV27 with TRBJ1-4, with TRBD1 identical over 7 bases. The CDR3 consists of 16 residues. Germline lookup yields CDR1 MNHEY and CDR2 SMNVEV (reference sequence). V was clipped by 6 bases and J by 4 bases; unmatched bases: 11. The CDR3 region is CASRLGTALINEKLFF. CDR3 nucleotides: TGTGCCAGCAGACTAGGGACAGCCCTTATTAATGAAAAACTGTTTTTT. Full variable domain (rest looked up from reference TRBV27 and TRBJ1-4): EAQVTQNPRYLITVTGKKLTVTCSQNMNHEYMSWYRQDPGLGLRQIYYSMNVEVTDKGDVPEGYKVSRKEKRNFPLILESPSPNQTSLYFCASRLGTALINEKLFFGSGTQLSVL.